Listed below are T cell receptor beta chains from one sample, sequenced in a study of beta chain features in type 1 diabetes. Profiled with immunoSEQ multiplex PCR; TCRdb holds only in-frame clones, not every one. Of some 280,000 clones in the sample, around an eighth are singletons; the top ten hold about 0.016%. Sequencing input: naive CD4+ T cells from blood. The receptors here all came from a man aged 30 to 39 with type 1 diabetes. Each CDR3 is given without its conserved first and last residue. Clone size appears in some rows only: once, few, many, or a class for an expanded clone.

v_call	cdr3_length	j_call	clone_size	cdr3_aa
TRBV25-1	12	TRBJ1-2	few	ASSGQSRQGGYT
TRBV14	13	TRBJ1-1	-	ASSPTSDRNTEAF
TRBV29-1	10	TRBJ1-2	-	SVDYRGYGYT
TRBV20-1	9	TRBJ1-2	few	SAGQVYGYT
TRBV15	17	TRBJ2-2	-	ATSRQGLQGASNTGELF
TRBV25-1	13	TRBJ1-2	-	ASSVPGTAPYGYT
TRBV5-4	12	TRBJ2-3	-	ASSPLGGTDTQY
TRBV13	11	TRBJ2-5	-	ASSTDRKETQY
TRBV15	13	TRBJ2-2	few	ATSDRAFGTGELF
TRBV5-1	14	TRBJ2-3	few	ASSAGLAGVADTQY
TRBV25-1	11	TRBJ1-5	few	ASSDGLPGAQH
TRBV5-1	11	TRBJ2-3	-	ASSLADRRVGY
TRBV19	11	TRBJ2-3	few	ASSGRKGDTQY
TRBV25-1	15	TRBJ1-2	few	ASSDRQGKGANYGYT
TRBV18	14	TRBJ2-7	few	ASSPPKGQAVYEQY
TRBV2	10	TRBJ1-2	few	ARWQGGIGYT
TRBV5-1	14	TRBJ2-1	-	ASSLVAVSSYNEQF
TRBV7-9	15	TRBJ2-6	-	ASSLGTGGFGANVLT
TRBV23-1	12	TRBJ1-1	few	ASSQSRGRIEAF
TRBV9	13	TRBJ2-6	few	ASSVTGAGANVLT
TRBV30	11	TRBJ1-1	-	AWSVDRGTEAF
TRBV2	9	TRBJ2-1	few	ASSPGNEQF
TRBV27	12	TRBJ1-5	-	ASSLFGSGQPQH
TRBV19	11	TRBJ1-2	few	ASSIRTGDGYT
TRBV2	11	TRBJ1-5	-	ASKNRDIEPQH
TRBV18	14	TRBJ2-3	-	ASSPRASGNTDTQY
TRBV7-2	12	TRBJ2-3	-	ASSLTSGRDTQY
TRBV7-9	9	TRBJ2-5	-	ASSLSQTQY
TRBV6-6	13	TRBJ2-6	few	ASSSTGTGANVLT
TRBV15	14	TRBJ2-3	-	ATSREGGRVGLTQY
TRBV28	12	TRBJ2-7	few	ASSAGGSSYEQY
TRBV29-1	11	TRBJ2-7	few	SVVGGGGYEQY
TRBV9	13	TRBJ2-7	few	ASTPSGSNSYEQY
TRBV6-6	13	TRBJ1-5	-	ASSSTGNSNQPQH
TRBV28	10	TRBJ2-3	-	ASSLPLATQY
TRBV2	11	TRBJ2-4	-	ASSSLRQNIQY
TRBV28	12	TRBJ2-2	-	ASSSIDIAGELF
TRBV28	12	TRBJ2-3	-	ASSSPGGRDTQY
TRBV5-4	10	TRBJ1-2	-	ASSPPGQGYT
TRBV19	12	TRBJ2-7	-	ASSIRLGANEQY
TRBV7-9	14	TRBJ2-1	-	ASSLTSGTSYNEQF
TRBV5-1	13	TRBJ2-7	-	ASSWTASGNHEQY
TRBV2	10	TRBJ1-2	few	ASSKAGAGYT
TRBV18	13	TRBJ2-5	-	ASSPSEGTRETQY
TRBV15	15	TRBJ2-5	-	ATSSRKGQRSQETQY
TRBV7-2	13	TRBJ2-7	few	ASSLATGGPYEQY
TRBV7-9	12	TRBJ1-4	few	ASSLAQGNEKLF
TRBV7-9	12	TRBJ2-1	-	ASSFGGSSDEQF
TRBV4-2	14	TRBJ2-1	-	ASSPLTSGRINEQF
TRBV15	17	TRBJ2-3	few	ATSRALTSGTTYTDTQY
TRBV5-6	12	TRBJ2-1	few	ASSLIQGAGEQF
TRBV27	13	TRBJ2-7	-	ASSFRGEGSYEQY
TRBV7-2	14	TRBJ1-2	few	ASSLAGTGGAYGYT
TRBV9	12	TRBJ2-7	-	ASSVGRGSYEQY
TRBV28	13	TRBJ2-3	few	ASSLRGGTTDTQY
TRBV19	14	TRBJ2-1	-	ASSLTSGSVYNEQF
TRBV5-4	12	TRBJ2-6	few	AGYRGPGANVLT
TRBV19	12	TRBJ2-1	-	ASSRGSSYNEQF